This passage covers 21 T cell receptor beta chains from one sample sequenced in a study of blood T cell repertoires in COVID-19. The protocol was immunoSEQ multiplex PCR, while the TCRdb copy is restricted to in-frame clones and leaves out a portion. Of hundreds of thousands of clones in the sample, over 75% are singletons; the top ten hold 9.5%. The sequencing sample was made of PBMCs or T cells enriched from blood (not recorded which). The receptors derive from a woman in her thirties or forties who had recovered from COVID-19.

The CDR3 coding sequence is TGCAGCGTTGTGGAGACAGAGAACTATGGCTACACCTTC. Amino acids: CSVVETENYGYTF. This chain joins TRBV29-1 and TRBJ1-2, with TRBD1 as a possible D gene (5 bases). This CDR3 is built from 13 residues. The V and J ends lost 4 bases and 2 bases respectively, with 11 bases between them. Germline lookup yields CDR1 SQVTM and CDR2 ANQGSEA.

The chain couples TRBV3-1 (or the pseudogene TRBV3-2) to TRBJ2-5; a weak D match, TRBD2 (5 bases). V lost 4 bases, J lost 0 bases, and 12 bases lay in between. The V gene's germline CDR1 is LGHDT and CDR2 YNNKEL (reference sequence). The CDR3 has 15 residues. CDR3 amino acids: CASSRRLADQETQYF. The CDR3 DNA reads as TGTGCCAGCAGCCGCCGGCTAGCTGACCAAGAGACCCAGTACTTC.

The V gene is TRBV6-5, the J gene TRBJ1-5; 9 nucleotides match TRBD1. Germline assignment: CDR1 MNHEY and CDR2 SVGAGI. Trimming removed 7 bases from V and 6 bases from J; junction bases left unmatched: 7. CDR3 length: 14 amino acids. CDR3 amino acids: CASIEQGAGQPQHF. CDR3 DNA sequence: TGTGCCAGCATAGAACAGGGGGCTGGTCAGCCCCAGCATTTT.

Only one count was recorded for this clone. The chain joins TRBV7-9 to TRBJ1-5; D unresolved. The CDR3 loop spans 10 amino acids. The V end was cut by 5 bases, the J end by 9 bases, with 5 bases between. Germline CDR1 SEHNR, CDR2 FQNEAQ (reference sequence). The CDR3 DNA is TGTGCCAGCAGCGCCGGGCCCCAGCATTTT. Its translation: CASSAGPQHF.

This chain connects TRBV3-1 (or the pseudogene TRBV3-2) to TRBJ2-7; no definite D call. Trimming stripped 5 bases from V and 4 bases from J, with 12 bases between. This CDR3 is 13 amino acids long. CDR1 is LGHDT, CDR2 YNNKEL, per germline (reference sequence). This CDR3 is CASSERGTYEQYF. The CDR3, as DNA: TGTGCCAGCAGCGAGAGAGGAACGTACGAGCAGTACTTC.

The gene calls are TRBV19 and TRBJ2-2; 10 bases fit TRBD2. Germline V CDR1 and CDR2: LNHDA, SQIVND (reference sequence). This CDR3 has 14 amino acids. With V trimmed by 4 bases and J by 7 bases, 3 bases remained unmatched. The CDR3 nucleotides are TGTGCCAGTAGTAGTGGGACTAGCGTCGGGGAGCTGTTTTTT. Its translation is CASSSGTSVGELFF.

In this sample, this clone turned up a few times. The rearrangement links TRBV19 to TRBJ2-7, with 7 bases aligning to TRBD2. This CDR3 contains 12 residues. Germline V CDR1 and CDR2: LNHDA, SQIVND (reference sequence). Losses at the gene ends were 9 bases for V and 1 base for J; bases not matched to a gene: 3. The CDR3 protein is CASSAGSYEQYF. CDR3 coding DNA: TGTGCCAGCTCAGCGGGGTCCTACGAGCAGTACTTC.

The rearrangement links TRBV10-3 to TRBJ1-5; 10 bases line up with TRBD1. This CDR3 has 15 residues. V lost 4 bases, J lost 6 bases, and 6 bases stayed unmatched. The germline CDR1 and CDR2 sequences are ENHRY and SYGVKD. The CDR3 loop is CAISGQGAGGQPQHF. CDR3 in DNA: TGTGCCATCAGTGGACAGGGGGCAGGTGGTCAGCCCCAGCATTTT.

The chain carries TRBV24-1 and TRBJ1-1; D gene unclear. The CDR3 is made up of 13 amino acids. The V end was cut by 8 bases, the J end by 1 base, with 10 bases between. Germline assignment: CDR1 KGHDR and CDR2 SFDVKD. The chain's CDR3 is CATKGGGNTEAFF. CDR3 nucleotides: TGTGCCACCAAGGGAGGAGGGAACACTGAAGCTTTCTTT.

The rearrangement uses TRBV3-1 (or the pseudogene TRBV3-2) and TRBJ2-1, with 10 positions matching TRBD2. J lost 8 bases, V lost 3 bases, and 1 base had no gene match. Per the germline V gene, CDR1 is LGHDT and CDR2 is YNNKEL (reference sequence). There are 13 residues in the CDR3. The CDR3 loop reads CASSHLAGDEQFF. Written as DNA, the CDR3 is TGTGCCAGCAGCCACCTAGCGGGAGATGAGCAGTTCTTC.

This clone appeared a few times. The chain recombines TRBV30 with TRBJ2-7; maybe TRBD1 (6 bases). CDR1 is GTSNPN and CDR2 is SVGIG in the germline V gene (reference sequence). Trimming took 0 bases from V and 0 from J, leaving 6 bases between them. The CDR3 covers 13 residues. This CDR3 is CAWSVDSSYEQYF. The CDR3 nucleotides are TGTGCCTGGAGTGTGGACAGCTCCTACGAGCAGTACTTC. The whole variable domain, filled in from reference TRBV30 and TRBJ2-7, reads SQTIHQWPATLVQPVGSPLSLECTVEGTSNPNLYWYRQAAGRGLQLLFYSVGIGQISSEVPQNLSASRPQDRQFILSSKKLLLSDSGFYLCAWSVDSSYEQYFGPGTRLTVT.

Here the CDR3 DNA reads TGTGCCAGCAGTGAACTAGCGAGCACCGGGGAGCTGTTTTTT. The encoded protein is CASSELASTGELFF. This chain links TRBV2 with TRBJ2-2; D may be TRBD2 (6 bases). The length of the CDR3 is 14 residues. CDR1 and CDR2 (germline): SNHLY, FYNNEI. The V end was cut by 2 bases, the J end by 4 bases, with 8 bases between.

The V and J genes are TRBV7-2 and TRBJ1-2; tentative D call: TRBD1 (6 bases). This CDR3 is built from 14 residues. Germline V CDR1 and CDR2: SGHTA, FQGNSA. The ends were cut back, 1 base at V and 8 bases at J, with 14 bases in the middle. DNA of the CDR3: TGTGCCAGCAGCTTAGATCGGGGGGCCCTGGGCTACACCTTC. This codes for CASSLDRGALGYTF.

The rearrangement links TRBV4-3 to TRBJ2-2; 8 nucleotides match TRBD1. Trimming removed 0 bases from V and 4 bases from J; junction bases left unmatched: 4. The CDR3 is 16 residues long. Germline assignment: CDR1 LGHNA and CDR2 YSLEER. The CDR3 bases are TGCGCCAGCAGCCAAGAGACAGGGGCAGGCACCGGGGAGCTGTTTTTT. Translating gives CASSQETGAGTGELFF.

Here the CDR3 reads CASSPRGTDTQYF. In DNA form, the CDR3 reads TGTGCCAGCAGTCCTAGAGGCACAGATACGCAGTATTTT. The genes are TRBV2 and TRBJ2-3; D is unclear. V lost 5 bases, J lost 1 base, and 7 bases lay in between. CDR1 is SNHLY, CDR2 FYNNEI, per germline. This CDR3 region has 13 residues.

This chain joins TRBV3-1 (or the pseudogene TRBV3-2) and TRBJ2-5, with D maybe TRBD2 (5 bases). Germline V gene sequence: CDR1 LGHDT, CDR2 YNNKEL (reference sequence). The V and J ends lost 3 bases and 11 bases respectively, with 13 bases between them. This CDR3 is 12 amino acids long. The CDR3 sequence is CASSQAPQRQYF. In DNA, the CDR3 is TGTGCCAGCAGCCAGGCCCCTCAGCGGCAGTACTTC.

The J gene is TRBJ2-1, the V gene TRBV19; 9 bases fit TRBD1. Germline-derived CDR1 and CDR2 are LNHDA and SQIVND (reference sequence). V lost 3 bases and J lost 3; bases outside the gene matches: 12. The length of the CDR3 is 18 residues. CDR3 coding DNA: TGTGCCAGTAGTATTTTCCCGCCCCGGGACAGGGTCTACAATGAGCAGTTCTTC. Protein sequence: CASSIFPPRDRVYNEQFF.

This clone was found once. V is TRBV7-2 and J is TRBJ2-5; 7 positions match TRBD1. The junction had 8 bases not matched to a gene; V was cut back by 5 bases and J by 5 bases. CDR1 SGHTA and CDR2 FQGNSA come from the germline V gene. The CDR3 runs 14 residues. CDR3 coding DNA: TGTGCCAGCAGCACCGAGACAGGGTCCGAGACCCAGTACTTC. This sequence encodes CASSTETGSETQYF.

The V gene is TRBV6-5, the J gene TRBJ2-2; TRBD2 might be the D (5 bases). This CDR3 region has 14 residues. Trimming left V 0 bases short and J 6 bases short, with 8 bases between. The germline V gene encodes CDR1 MNHEY and CDR2 SVGAGI. CDR3: CASSYSEAAGELFF. The CDR3 DNA sequence: TGTGCCAGCAGTTACTCTGAAGCGGCCGGGGAGCTGTTTTTT.

The rearrangement links TRBV28 to TRBJ2-7, with 8 bases that match TRBD2. This CDR3 comprises 15 residues. V lost 4 bases to trimming and J lost 2 bases; unmatched junction nucleotides: 7. The germline V gene has CDR1 MDHEN and CDR2 SYDVKM. CDR3 in amino acids: CASSSGSGGPYEQYF. The CDR3 DNA follows: TGTGCCAGCAGTTCCGGCAGCGGGGGTCCCTACGAGCAGTACTTC. The entire variable domain, with the rest obtained from reference TRBV28 and TRBJ2-7, is as follows: DVKVTQSSRYLVKRTGEKVFLECVQDMDHENMFWYRQDPGLGLRLIYFSYDVKMKEKGDIPEGYSVSREKKERFSLILESASTNQTSMYLCASSSGSGGPYEQYFGPGTRLTVT.

This rearrangement joins TRBV3-1 (or the pseudogene TRBV3-2) to TRBJ2-3, with 9 bases fitting TRBD1. V shed 3 bases and J 4 bases; nucleotides not matched to a gene: 5. CDR3 length: 15 amino acids. The V gene's germline CDR1 is LGHDT and CDR2 YNNKEL (reference sequence). The DNA of the CDR3 is TGTGCCAGCAGCCAGGGACAGGGAATGGCAGATACGCAGTATTTT. It is translated as CASSQGQGMADTQYF.